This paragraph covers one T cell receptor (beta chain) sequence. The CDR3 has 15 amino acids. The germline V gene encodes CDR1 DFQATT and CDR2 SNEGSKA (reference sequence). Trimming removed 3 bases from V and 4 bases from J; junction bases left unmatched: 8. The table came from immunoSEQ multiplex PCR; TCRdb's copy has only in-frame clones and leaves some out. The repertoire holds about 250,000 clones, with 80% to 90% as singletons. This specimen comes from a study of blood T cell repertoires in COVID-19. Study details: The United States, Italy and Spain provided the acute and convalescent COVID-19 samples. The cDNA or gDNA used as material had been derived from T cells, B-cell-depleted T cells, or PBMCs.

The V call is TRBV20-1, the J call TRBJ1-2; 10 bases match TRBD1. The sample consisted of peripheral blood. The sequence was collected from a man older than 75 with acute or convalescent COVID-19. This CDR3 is CSASSGQGDGYGYTF. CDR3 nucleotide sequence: TGCAGTGCTAGTTCTGGACAGGGGGACGGCTATGGCTACACCTTC.